This TCR beta chain was documented in a study of blood T cell repertoires in COVID-19 (dated by TCRdb to the early 2020s). Turning to the overall study: Samples covering the acute and convalescent phases of COVID-19 were provided by collaborators in the United States, Italy and Spain. Where available, HLA class I and class II types were taken from metadata supplied by the sample provider and were not determined by assay-based typing. Samples came from the ongoing ImmuneRACE study (first 160 participants) plus 1,254 subjects from 6 global collaborators. The material from the prospective study consisted of cDNA or gDNA derived from T cells, B-cell-depleted T cells, or PBMCs. The repertoires were released in a freely available public database meant as a resource for research on the immune response to SARS-CoV-2. Deeply sampled blood TCRbeta repertoires from subjects exposed to, actively infected with, or recovered from COVID-19 were included in the dataset. The sample metadata nearly always contained a de-identified subject ID, COVID-19 status, age in years and sex. The paper's findings and limits, for the study overall: Clinical and demographic metadata were provided uncurated, with the amount varying by source and participant.

As concerns this clone: Its antigen specificity is not known. No quality values exist for individual bases; no much larger clone is one base distant.

V has 5 bases trimmed and J has 5 bases trimmed; junction bases matching no gene number 7. The CDR3 sequence holds 14 residues, the cysteine and phenylalanine included. The read is trimmed to its CDR3 DNA, 42 bases read in frame from base 1. CDR1 is given as SNHLY and CDR2 as FYNNEI, both from the germline V gene. The immunoSEQ Assay, a bias-controlled multiplex PCR, was used to amplify TCRbeta CDR3 regions from genomic DNA. The original methods were these. The number of nucleated cells in each sample was estimated from the amplification of reference gene primers within the assay. To quantify the absolute abundance of each unique TCRbeta CDR3 rearrangement, sequence reads were collapsed and filtered. For each sample, productive Simpson clonality was calculated by taking the square root of Simpson's diversity index across productive rearrangements. Sourced from immuneACCESS, this table was stored by TCRdb with only in-frame sequences that have V and J called. A share of the clones is absent; for the studies checked, an unresolved V gene accounts for under half, and the remainder has no known explanation. That table furnishes V, J and clone size, whereas the DNA furnished D and trimming. This sample is represented by about 54,000 clones; approximately 88% of them were singletons. 3.5% of the sample goes to the ten largest clones.

Collaborating institutions collected whole blood in K2EDTA tubes following their own protocols. Collaborator samples were shipped for TCRbeta analysis as frozen whole blood, isolated PBMCs, or DNA extracted from either sample type. The sequence links TRBV2 to TRBJ2-3; TRBD1 agrees with 7 junctional bases. This receptor was obtained from a human donor in a cohort sampled during active COVID-19. Sample: peripheral blood. The bases read TGTGCCAGCAGTCGCCCGACAGGGAAAGATACGCAGTATTTT. It translates as CASSRPTGKDTQYF.